This T cell receptor beta chain was sequenced in a study of CD8 T cells in Susac syndrome. RNA amounts of roughly 0.45 to 1 ug underwent reverse transcription with random hexamers. TCRdb passed the immunoSEQ multiplex PCR reads through MiXCR, listing each CDR3 protein once. Here the sample spans about 150,000 distinct CDR3 sequences, roughly 94% being singletons. This CDR3 is built from 15 residues. The V gene lost 0 bases and the J gene lost 1 base, with 7 bases spanning the gap. Germline-derived CDR1 and CDR2 are SQVTM and ANQGSEA. The V and J genes are TRBV29-1 and TRBJ2-6; D unresolved. Source material: CD8+ T cells from PBMCs. The clonotype originates from a human donor with multiple sclerosis. The CDR3 DNA is TGCAGCGTTGAAGAAGGTCAATCTGGGGCCAACGTCCTGACTTTC. It yields the protein CSVEEGQSGANVLTF.